This is a list of T cell receptor beta chains from one sample in a study of blood T cells in healthy people across ages. TCRdb re-called the 5' RACE reads through MiXCR, storing one row per CDR3 protein. The table shows around 870,000 distinct CDR3 sequences, with 29% occurring only once. The sequencing input was blood. These receptors all come from a woman older than 75 in good health. Both conserved end residues are trimmed from each CDR3. Only some rows state a clone size, as once, few, many or a class for expanded clones.

v_call: TRBV5-1
clone_size: many
cdr3_aa: ASSLGWSGTRRDTQY

v_call: TRBV20-1
clone_size: -
cdr3_aa: SAKVGLNTEAF

v_call: TRBV11-2
clone_size: few
cdr3_aa: ASSLMGWLRGGELF

v_call: TRBV7-9
clone_size: -
cdr3_aa: ASSPPGITNQPQH

v_call: TRBV5-1
clone_size: many
cdr3_aa: ASSLTGGFAYNEQF

v_call: TRBV7-8
clone_size: many
cdr3_aa: ASSFRSSGANVLT

v_call: TRBV15
clone_size: -
cdr3_aa: ATVDRQGGLSGANVLT

v_call: TRBV27
clone_size: few
cdr3_aa: ASRQTGARNTEAF

v_call: TRBV6-2/TRBV6-3
clone_size: many
cdr3_aa: ASSYTRVQETQY

v_call: TRBV7-2
clone_size: many
cdr3_aa: ASSSPLAGGPLEDTQY

v_call: TRBV20-1
clone_size: many
cdr3_aa: SAYRGGSSYEQY

v_call: TRBV2
clone_size: few
cdr3_aa: ARRGVYTGSNEKLF

v_call: TRBV20-1
clone_size: many
cdr3_aa: SAREREEQF

v_call: TRBV20-1
clone_size: many
cdr3_aa: SATGTSGGAQTQY

v_call: TRBV6-4
clone_size: few
cdr3_aa: ASSDGPTGFGYT

v_call: TRBV5-1
clone_size: many
cdr3_aa: ASSSSPGGAYNSPLH

v_call: TRBV6-6
clone_size: -
cdr3_aa: ASSYGTRGTEAF

v_call: TRBV6-2/TRBV6-3
clone_size: -
cdr3_aa: ASRGRPSDEQY

v_call: TRBV7-2
clone_size: many
cdr3_aa: ASSSLGGLQETQY

v_call: TRBV7-8
clone_size: few
cdr3_aa: ASSLVQTGNEQF

v_call: TRBV2
clone_size: -
cdr3_aa: ASKRQGGGNEKLF

v_call: TRBV7-2
clone_size: many
cdr3_aa: ASTLNRLADNEQF

v_call: TRBV6-2/TRBV6-3
clone_size: -
cdr3_aa: ASSYGGTPRAGELF

v_call: TRBV2
clone_size: many
cdr3_aa: ASSEQVIAKNIQY

v_call: TRBV7-2
clone_size: -
cdr3_aa: ASSLESPGGWETQY

v_call: TRBV20-1
clone_size: many
cdr3_aa: SASKPGQHEQY

v_call: TRBV6-5
clone_size: many
cdr3_aa: ASKRVGQETQY

v_call: TRBV10-3
clone_size: many
cdr3_aa: AISRQGVSDTQY

v_call: TRBV27
clone_size: few
cdr3_aa: ASSLRTGVLYNSPPH

v_call: TRBV11-2
clone_size: -
cdr3_aa: ASSLVLGYSNQPQH

v_call: TRBV7-9
clone_size: few
cdr3_aa: ASSSLQGNQPQH

v_call: TRBV7-2
clone_size: many
cdr3_aa: ASSLPPGGYT

v_call: TRBV20-1
clone_size: -
cdr3_aa: SAGDSFERY

v_call: TRBV3-1
clone_size: many
cdr3_aa: ATRSGGTDTQY

v_call: TRBV6-2/TRBV6-3
clone_size: -
cdr3_aa: ASSYARTHTEAF

v_call: TRBV6-1
clone_size: many
cdr3_aa: ASSEKANHEQF

v_call: TRBV7-2
clone_size: many
cdr3_aa: ASSLKKGPNYGYT

v_call: TRBV7-9
clone_size: -
cdr3_aa: ASSSYQGGDTEAF

v_call: TRBV7-2
clone_size: -
cdr3_aa: ASGQGYEKLF

v_call: TRBV20-1
clone_size: -
cdr3_aa: GAGRQGPFLPLH

v_call: TRBV6-6
clone_size: -
cdr3_aa: ASSYSTGDEAF

v_call: TRBV15
clone_size: many
cdr3_aa: AISRGPSTDTQY

v_call: TRBV11-2
clone_size: many
cdr3_aa: ASSFRQGSPNEQF

v_call: TRBV12-3/TRBV12-4
clone_size: -
cdr3_aa: ASSRFNSNQPQH

v_call: TRBV29-1
clone_size: -
cdr3_aa: SVVRGDTQY

v_call: TRBV3-1
clone_size: -
cdr3_aa: ASSLDRLNEQF

v_call: TRBV20-1
clone_size: -
cdr3_aa: SAYKQTGNTEAF

v_call: TRBV7-2
clone_size: once
cdr3_aa: ASSLRTGQVQWNIQY

v_call: TRBV20-1
clone_size: many
cdr3_aa: SATGTPEAADTQY

v_call: TRBV6-2/TRBV6-3
clone_size: -
cdr3_aa: ATRGTGKVPGELF

v_call: TRBV7-9
clone_size: few
cdr3_aa: ASSLDTNNEQF